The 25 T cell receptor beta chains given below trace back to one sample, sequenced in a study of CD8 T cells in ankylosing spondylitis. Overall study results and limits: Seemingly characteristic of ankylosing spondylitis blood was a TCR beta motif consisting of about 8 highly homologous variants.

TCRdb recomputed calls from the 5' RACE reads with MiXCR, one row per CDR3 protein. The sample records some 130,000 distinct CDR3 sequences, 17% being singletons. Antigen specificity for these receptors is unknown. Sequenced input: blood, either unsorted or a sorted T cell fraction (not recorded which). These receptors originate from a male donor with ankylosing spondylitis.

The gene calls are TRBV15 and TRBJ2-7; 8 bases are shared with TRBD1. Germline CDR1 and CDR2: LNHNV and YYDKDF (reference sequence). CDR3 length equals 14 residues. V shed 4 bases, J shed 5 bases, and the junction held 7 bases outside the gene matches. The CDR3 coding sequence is TGTGCCACCAGCACCTTGACAGGGGTGGACGAGCAGTACTTC. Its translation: CATSTLTGVDEQYF.

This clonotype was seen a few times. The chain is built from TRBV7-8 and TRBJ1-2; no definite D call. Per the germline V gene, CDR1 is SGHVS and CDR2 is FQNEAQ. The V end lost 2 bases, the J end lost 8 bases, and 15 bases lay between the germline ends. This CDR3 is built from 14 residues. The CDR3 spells CASSLLSGEGGYTF. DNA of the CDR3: TGTGCCAGCAGCTTATTATCGGGTGAAGGGGGCTACACCTTC.

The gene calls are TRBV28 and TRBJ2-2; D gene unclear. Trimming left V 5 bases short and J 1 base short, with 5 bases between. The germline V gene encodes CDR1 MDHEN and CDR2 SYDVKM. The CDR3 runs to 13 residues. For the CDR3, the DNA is TGTGCCAGCAGTGGGGTGAACACCGGGGAGCTGTTTTTT. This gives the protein CASSGVNTGELFF.

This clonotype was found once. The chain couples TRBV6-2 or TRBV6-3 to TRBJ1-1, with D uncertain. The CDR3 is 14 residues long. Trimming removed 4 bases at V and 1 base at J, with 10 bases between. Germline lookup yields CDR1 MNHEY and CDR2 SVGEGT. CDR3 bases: TGTGCCAGCAGTTTGCCGTGGGGGAACACTGAAGCTTTCTTT. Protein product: CASSLPWGNTEAFF.

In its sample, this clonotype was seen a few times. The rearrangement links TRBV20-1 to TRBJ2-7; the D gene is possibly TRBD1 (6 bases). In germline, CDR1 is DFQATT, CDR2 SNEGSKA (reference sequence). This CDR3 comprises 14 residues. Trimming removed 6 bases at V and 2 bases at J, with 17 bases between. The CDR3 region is CSAPHRDTAYEQYF. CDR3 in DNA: TGCAGTGCCCCACACCGGGACACCGCCTACGAGCAGTACTTC.

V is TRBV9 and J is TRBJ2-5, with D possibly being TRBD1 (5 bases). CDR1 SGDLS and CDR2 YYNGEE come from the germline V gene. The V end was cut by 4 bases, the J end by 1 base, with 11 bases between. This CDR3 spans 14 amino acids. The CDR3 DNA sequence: TGTGCCAGCAGCAACCAGGACACCCAAGAGACCCAGTACTTC. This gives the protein CASSNQDTQETQYF.

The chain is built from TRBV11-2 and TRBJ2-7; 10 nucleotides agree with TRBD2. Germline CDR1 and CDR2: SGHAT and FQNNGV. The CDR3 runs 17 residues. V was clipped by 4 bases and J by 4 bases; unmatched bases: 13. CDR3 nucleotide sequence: TGTGCCAGCAGCTCCCCTCGGACAGCGGGAGGGTCTTACGAGCAGTACTTC. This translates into CASSSPRTAGGSYEQYF.

Written as DNA, the CDR3 is TGTGCCAGCAAATTGCTGGGATGGAACACCGGGGAGCTGTTTTTT. The encoded protein is CASKLLGWNTGELFF. The chain joins TRBV7-6 to TRBJ2-2; no clear D gene. The CDR3 is 15 residues long. Deletions cut 7 bases from V and 1 base from J, with 13 bases between. Germline loops: CDR1 SGHVS, CDR2 FNYEAQ.

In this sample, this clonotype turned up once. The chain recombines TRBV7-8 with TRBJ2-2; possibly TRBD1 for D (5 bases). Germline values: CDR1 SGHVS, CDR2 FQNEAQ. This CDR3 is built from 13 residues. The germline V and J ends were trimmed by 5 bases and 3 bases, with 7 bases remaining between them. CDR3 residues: CASSRGYTGELFF. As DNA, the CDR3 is TGTGCCAGCAGCAGGGGTTACACCGGGGAGCTGTTTTTT.

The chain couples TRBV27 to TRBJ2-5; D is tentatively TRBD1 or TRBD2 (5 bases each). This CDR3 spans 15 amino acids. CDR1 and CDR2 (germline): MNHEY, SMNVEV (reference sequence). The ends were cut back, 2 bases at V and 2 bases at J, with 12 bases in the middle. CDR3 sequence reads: CASSLTYGAQETQYF. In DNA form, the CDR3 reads TGTGCCAGCAGTTTAACCTACGGGGCACAAGAGACCCAGTACTTC.

For the CDR3, the DNA is TGTGCCAGCTCACCACCGGCCACCTACGAGCAGTACTTC. This gives the protein CASSPPATYEQYF. This chain connects TRBV18 to TRBJ2-7; D is unresolved. Germline CDR1 is KGHSH and CDR2 is LQKENI. V shed 0 bases and J shed 2 bases, with 5 bases lying between them. CDR3 size: 13 residues.

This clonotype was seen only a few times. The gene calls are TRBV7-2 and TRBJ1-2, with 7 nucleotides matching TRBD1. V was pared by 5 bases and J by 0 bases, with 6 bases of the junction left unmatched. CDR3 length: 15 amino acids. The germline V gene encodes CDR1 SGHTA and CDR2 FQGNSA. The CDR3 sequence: CASSRLGQANYGYTF. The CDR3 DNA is TGTGCCAGCAGCCGACTAGGACAGGCTAACTATGGCTACACCTTC.

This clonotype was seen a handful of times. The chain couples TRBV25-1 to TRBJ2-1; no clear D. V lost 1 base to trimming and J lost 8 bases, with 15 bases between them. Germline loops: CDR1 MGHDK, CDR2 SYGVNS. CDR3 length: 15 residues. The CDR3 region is CASSELMGLEDEQFF. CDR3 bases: TGTGCCAGCAGTGAATTGATGGGGTTGGAAGATGAGCAGTTCTTC.

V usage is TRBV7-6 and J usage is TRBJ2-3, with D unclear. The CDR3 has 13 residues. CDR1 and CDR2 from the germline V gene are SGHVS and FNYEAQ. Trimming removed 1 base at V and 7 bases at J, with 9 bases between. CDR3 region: CASSLVEAYTQYF. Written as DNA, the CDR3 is TGTGCCAGCAGCTTAGTTGAGGCTTATACGCAGTATTTT.

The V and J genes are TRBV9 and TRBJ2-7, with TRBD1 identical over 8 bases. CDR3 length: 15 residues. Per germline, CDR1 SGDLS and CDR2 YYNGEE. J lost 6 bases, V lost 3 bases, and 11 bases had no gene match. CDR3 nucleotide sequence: TGTGCCAGCAGCGCCGCCCCGGGACAGGTTGGCGAGCAGTACTTC. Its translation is CASSAAPGQVGEQYF.

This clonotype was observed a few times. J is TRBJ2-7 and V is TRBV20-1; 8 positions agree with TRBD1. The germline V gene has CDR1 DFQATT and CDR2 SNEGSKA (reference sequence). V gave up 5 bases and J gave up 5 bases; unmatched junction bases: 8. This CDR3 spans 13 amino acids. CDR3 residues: CSAPDRVKDEQYF. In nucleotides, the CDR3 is TGCAGTGCTCCGGACAGGGTTAAGGACGAGCAGTACTTC.

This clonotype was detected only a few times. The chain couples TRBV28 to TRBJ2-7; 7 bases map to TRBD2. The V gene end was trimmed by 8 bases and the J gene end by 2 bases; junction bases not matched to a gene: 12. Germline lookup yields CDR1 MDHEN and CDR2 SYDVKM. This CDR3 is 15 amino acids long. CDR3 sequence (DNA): TGTGCCAGCCAGCAGTTCCGGGACTACCCCTACGAGCAGTACTTC. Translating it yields CASQQFRDYPYEQYF.

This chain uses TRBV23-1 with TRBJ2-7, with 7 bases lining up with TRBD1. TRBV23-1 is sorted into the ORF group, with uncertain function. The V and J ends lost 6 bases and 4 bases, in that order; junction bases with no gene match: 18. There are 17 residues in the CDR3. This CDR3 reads CASSPEAATGSFYEQYF. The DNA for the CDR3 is TGCGCCAGCAGCCCCGAGGCGGCGACAGGGAGCTTTTACGAGCAGTACTTC.

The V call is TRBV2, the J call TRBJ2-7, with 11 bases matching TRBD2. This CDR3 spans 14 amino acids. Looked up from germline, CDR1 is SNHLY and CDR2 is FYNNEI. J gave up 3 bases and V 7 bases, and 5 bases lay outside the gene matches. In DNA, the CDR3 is TGTGCCAGCAAATTGACTAGCGGGGTCTACGAGCAGTACTTC. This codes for CASKLTSGVYEQYF.

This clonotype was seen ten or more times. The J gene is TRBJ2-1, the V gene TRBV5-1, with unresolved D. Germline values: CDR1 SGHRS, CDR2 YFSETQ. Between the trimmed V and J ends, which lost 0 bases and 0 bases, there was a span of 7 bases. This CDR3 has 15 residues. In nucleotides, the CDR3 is TGCGCCAGCAGCTTGGCGGTTAGCTCCTACAATGAGCAGTTCTTC. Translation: CASSLAVSSYNEQFF.

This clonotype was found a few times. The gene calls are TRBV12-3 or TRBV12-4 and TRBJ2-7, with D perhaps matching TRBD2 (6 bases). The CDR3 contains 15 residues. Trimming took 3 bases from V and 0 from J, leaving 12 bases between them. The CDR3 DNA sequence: TGTGCCAGCAGTTTGGCCCGGGACTTCTCCTACGAGCAGTACTTC. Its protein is CASSLARDFSYEQYF.

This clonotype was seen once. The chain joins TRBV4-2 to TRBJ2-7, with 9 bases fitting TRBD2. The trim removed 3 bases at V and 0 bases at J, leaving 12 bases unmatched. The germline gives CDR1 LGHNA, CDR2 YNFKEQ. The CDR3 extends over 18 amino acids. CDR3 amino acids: CASSQLGGGREISYEQYF. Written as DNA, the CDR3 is TGTGCCAGCAGCCAGTTGGGGGGCGGGAGGGAAATCTCCTACGAGCAGTACTTC.

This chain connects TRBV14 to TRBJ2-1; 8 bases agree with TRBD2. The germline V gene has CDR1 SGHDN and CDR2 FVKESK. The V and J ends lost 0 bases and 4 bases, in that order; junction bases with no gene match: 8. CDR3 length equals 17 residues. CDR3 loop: CASSQDRVRGGYNEQFF. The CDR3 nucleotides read TGTGCCAGCAGCCAAGATCGGGTTCGGGGGGGTTACAATGAGCAGTTCTTC.

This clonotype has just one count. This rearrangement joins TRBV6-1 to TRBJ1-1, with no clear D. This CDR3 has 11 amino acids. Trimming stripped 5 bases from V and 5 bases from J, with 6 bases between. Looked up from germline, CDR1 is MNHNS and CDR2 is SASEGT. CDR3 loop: CASSRVTEAFF. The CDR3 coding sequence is TGTGCCAGCAGTAGGGTTACTGAAGCTTTCTTT.

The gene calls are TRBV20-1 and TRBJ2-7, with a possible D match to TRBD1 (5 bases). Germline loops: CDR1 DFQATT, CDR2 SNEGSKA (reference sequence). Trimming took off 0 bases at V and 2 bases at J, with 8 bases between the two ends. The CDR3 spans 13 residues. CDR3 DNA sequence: TGCAGTGCTAGAGATAAGACAGCCTACGAGCAGTACTTC. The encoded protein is CSARDKTAYEQYF.